These 5 T cell receptor beta chains came from one sample sequenced in a study of blood T cell repertoires in COVID-19. TCRdb's copy holds only in-frame clones and misses some; the assay was immunoSEQ multiplex PCR. The sample holds about 300,000 clones; 88% are singletons and the top ten take over 6%. Material for sequencing was peripheral blood. Source of these receptors: a woman in her 30s who had recovered from COVID-19.

This chain uses TRBV2 with TRBJ2-7; possible D gene TRBD2, 5 bases. The V and J ends lost 6 bases and 0 bases respectively, with 18 bases between them. CDR3 length equals 16 residues. The germline gives CDR1 SNHLY, CDR2 FYNNEI. DNA of the CDR3: TGTGCCAGCAGCCTTACGGGCGGACTGAGCTCCTACGAGCAGTACTTC. Amino acids: CASSLTGGLSSYEQYF.

V usage is TRBV20-1 and J usage is TRBJ2-3, with D possibly being TRBD2 (7 bases). Trimming cost V 3 bases and J 3 bases, with 16 bases left between them. Germline lookup yields CDR1 DFQATT and CDR2 SNEGSKA (reference sequence). This CDR3 has 15 amino acids. The CDR3, as DNA: TGCAGTGCTAGTCGAGGGGGGGGGCCAACAGATACGCAGTATTTT. It codes for CSASRGGGPTDTQYF.

This clone has only a few counts. The V gene is TRBV18, the J gene TRBJ2-7; perhaps TRBD1 as D (6 bases). The V end was cut by 4 bases, the J end by 3 bases, with 16 bases between. The CDR3 is made up of 15 amino acids. The V gene's germline CDR1 is KGHSH and CDR2 LQKENI. For the CDR3, the DNA is TGTGCCAGCTCACTCCGAGACACAGGGCTCTACGAGCAGTACTTC. It encodes CASSLRDTGLYEQYF.

The chain links TRBV9 to TRBJ2-3; the D gene is possibly TRBD2 (6 bases). This CDR3 region has 19 residues. Germline lookup yields CDR1 SGDLS and CDR2 YYNGEE. Trimming took off 1 base at V and 5 bases at J, with 26 bases between the two ends. This CDR3 reads CASSVRPPSWGAGLDTQYF. The CDR3 DNA sequence: TGTGCCAGCAGCGTAAGGCCCCCCTCCTGGGGAGCGGGCTTAGATACGCAGTATTTT.

Only one count was recorded for this clone. This chain links TRBV4-2 with TRBJ2-2; a possible D gene is TRBD1 (6 bases). CDR1 and CDR2 (germline): LGHNA, YNFKEQ. The germline V and J ends were trimmed by 4 bases and 4 bases, with 13 bases remaining between them. The CDR3 has 15 residues. CDR3 nucleotides: TGTGCCAGCAGCCCCAGGGGCATTCTCACCGGGGAGCTGTTTTTT. Translating gives CASSPRGILTGELFF.